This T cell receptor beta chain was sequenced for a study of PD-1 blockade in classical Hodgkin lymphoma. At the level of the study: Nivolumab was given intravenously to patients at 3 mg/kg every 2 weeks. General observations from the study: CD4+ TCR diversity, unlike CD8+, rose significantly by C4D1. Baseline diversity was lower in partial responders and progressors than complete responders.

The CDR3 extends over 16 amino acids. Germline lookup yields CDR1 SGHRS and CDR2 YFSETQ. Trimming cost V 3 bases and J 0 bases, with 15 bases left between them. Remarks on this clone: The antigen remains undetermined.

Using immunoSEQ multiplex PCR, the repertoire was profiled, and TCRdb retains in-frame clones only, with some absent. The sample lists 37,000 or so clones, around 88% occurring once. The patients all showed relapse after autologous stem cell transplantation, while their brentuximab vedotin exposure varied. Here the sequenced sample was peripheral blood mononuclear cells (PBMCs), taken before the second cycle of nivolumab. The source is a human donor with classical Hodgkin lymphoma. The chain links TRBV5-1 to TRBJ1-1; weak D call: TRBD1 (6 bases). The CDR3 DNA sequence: TGCGCCAGCAGCTCCAGGGGTGTGTTTATGAACACTGAAGCTTTCTTT. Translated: CASSSRGVFMNTEAFF.